This TCR beta chain was retrieved from a study of cytomegalovirus exposure and HLA in healthy donors. Overall study: Both the approximately 130 validation repertoires and the roughly 700 first-cohort repertoires used the same platform, as reported by a later analysis.

J gave up 9 bases and V 0 bases, and 1 base lay outside the gene matches. Germline CDR1 is SGDLS and CDR2 is YYNGEE. The CDR3 is 12 amino acids. Sequencing was performed with immunoSEQ multiplex PCR; in TCRdb, only in-frame clones are kept and a portion is missing. The sample includes just under 75,000 clones, roughly 93% of them seen just once. The sequence came from a woman aged 18-30 years in good health and CMV-seropositive. The material sequenced was PBMCs. The chain couples TRBV9 to TRBJ2-5; 8 bases map to TRBD2. This CDR3 reads CASSVGRGAQYF. Written as DNA, the CDR3 is TGTGCCAGCAGCGTAGGGCGGGGGGCCCAGTACTTC.